The 14 T cell receptor beta chains below were found in one sample sequenced in a study of T cell clones after liver transplantation. The table came from immunoSEQ multiplex PCR; TCRdb's copy has only in-frame clones and leaves some out. The sample contains roughly 70,000 clones, roughly nine tenths of which appear only once. The sequencing used CD4+ T cells from blood, collected before liver transplant. The receptors here all came from a human donor who received a liver transplant.

The J gene is TRBJ1-2, the V gene TRBV19; D remains unclear. The CDR3 sequence is 13 residues long. CDR1 is LNHDA and CDR2 is SQIVND in the germline V gene (reference sequence). Trimming left V 5 bases short and J 4 bases short, with 11 bases between. DNA for the CDR3: TGTGCCAGTAGTGAGCGCCAATTCTATGGCTACACCTTC. Protein sequence: CASSERQFYGYTF.

The rearrangement uses TRBV5-1 and TRBJ1-2, with 8 positions matching TRBD1. CDR3 length: 13 residues. Losses at the gene ends were 0 bases for V and 8 bases for J; bases not matched to a gene: 3. CDR1 SGHRS and CDR2 YFSETQ come from the germline V gene. The CDR3 reads CASSLEDRVGYTF. As DNA, the CDR3 is TGCGCCAGCAGCTTGGAGGACAGGGTCGGCTACACCTTC.

The chain recombines TRBV6-5 with TRBJ2-5, with a weak D call TRBD2 (5 bases). Trimming pared 8 bases from V and 2 bases from J, leaving 18 bases between. The CDR3 length is 15 residues. CDR1 and CDR2 (germline): MNHEY, SVGAGI. The CDR3 loop reads CASAQDFDTQETQYF. CDR3 nucleotide sequence: TGTGCCAGCGCTCAGGACTTCGACACTCAAGAGACCCAGTACTTC.

Of note for this clone: Other nucleotide sequences from this sample produce the same CDR3. The CDR3 nucleotides read TGTGCCAGCAGTTTGAACTACGAGCAGTACTTC. It encodes CASSLNYEQYF. The chain joins TRBV28 to TRBJ2-7, with D hard to call. The length of the CDR3 is 11 residues. Germline CDR1 is MDHEN and CDR2 is SYDVKM. The V end lost 3 bases, the J end lost 3 bases, and 3 bases lay between the germline ends.

The chain combines TRBV2 with TRBJ2-7, with D unclear. CDR3 length: 15 residues. Trimming took 3 bases from V and 2 from J, leaving 14 bases between them. Germline V gives CDR1 SNHLY, CDR2 FYNNEI. CDR3 sequence (DNA): TGTGCCAGCAGTGATCTCGACTTCCTAACCTACGAGCAGTACTTC. Its protein is CASSDLDFLTYEQYF.

This clone was seen just once. This chain links TRBV11-2 with TRBJ2-5; 13 bases line up with TRBD2. This CDR3 is 16 amino acids long. The germline V gene encodes CDR1 SGHAT and CDR2 FQNNGV. The J segment lost 2 bases and the V segment lost 3 bases, leaving 3 bases of the junction unmatched. CDR3 sequence: CASSLGLAGHQETQYF. For the CDR3, the DNA is TGTGCCAGCAGCTTGGGACTAGCGGGACATCAAGAGACCCAGTACTTC.

V and J are TRBV5-1 and TRBJ2-5; D unclear. V was shortened by 1 base and J by 2 bases, with 9 bases between the two germline ends. This CDR3 spans 14 amino acids. Germline V gene lookup returns CDR1 SGHRS and CDR2 YFSETQ. The CDR3: CASSLSQAQETQYF. CDR3 DNA: TGCGCCAGCAGCTTGTCCCAAGCGCAAGAGACCCAGTACTTC.

V usage is TRBV25-1 and J usage is TRBJ2-2, with D possibly being TRBD1 (5 bases). This CDR3 has 14 residues. The germline V gene has CDR1 MGHDK and CDR2 SYGVNS. Between the trimmed V and J ends, which lost 5 bases and 3 bases, there was a span of 10 bases. The DNA for the CDR3 is TGTGCCAGCAGTTTAGGGGTAGACACCGGGGAGCTGTTTTTT. As protein: CASSLGVDTGELFF.

The gene calls are TRBV27 and TRBJ2-1; 10 bases map to TRBD2. The CDR3 loop spans 16 amino acids. With V trimmed by 2 bases and J by 6 bases, 7 bases remained unmatched. CDR1 is MNHEY, CDR2 SMNVEV, per germline (reference sequence). DNA of the CDR3: TGTGCCAGCAGTTTAGATTGGGCTAGCGGGGGCAATGAGCAGTTCTTC. The encoded protein is CASSLDWASGGNEQFF.

The chain joins TRBV5-1 to TRBJ2-1; D is ambiguous. Trimming stripped 4 bases from V and 0 bases from J, with 14 bases between. Germline CDR1 reads SGHRS; CDR2 reads YFSETQ. The CDR3 is 16 amino acids. CDR3 bases: TGCGCCAGCAGCCCGGGCGGAACGGGCTCCTACAATGAGCAGTTCTTC. This encodes CASSPGGTGSYNEQFF.

J is TRBJ2-7 and V is TRBV11-3; perhaps TRBD2 as D (6 bases). V was clipped by 0 bases and J by 2 bases, with 20 bases between them. The CDR3 covers 18 residues. CDR1 SGHNT and CDR2 YENEEA come from the germline V gene. For the CDR3, the DNA is TGTGCCAGCAGCTTAGATGCAGTCGGCGGGAAGGGGACCTACGAGCAGTACTTC. Residues: CASSLDAVGGKGTYEQYF.

The J gene is TRBJ2-7, the V gene TRBV11-3; D is unclear. V gave up 0 bases and J gave up 3 bases, with 6 bases separating them. The CDR3 contains 13 residues. Germline V gives CDR1 SGHNT, CDR2 YENEEA. The CDR3 region is CASSLDGHYEQYF. As DNA, the CDR3 is TGTGCCAGCAGCTTAGATGGTCACTACGAGCAGTACTTC.

The chain recombines TRBV7-6 with TRBJ2-7; possibly TRBD1 for D (6 bases). V was shortened by 5 bases and J by 2 bases, with 13 bases between the two germline ends. The germline gives CDR1 SGHVS, CDR2 FNYEAQ. This CDR3 spans 14 amino acids. The CDR3 region is CASSVGQGPYEQYF. CDR3 DNA: TGTGCCAGCAGCGTCGGGCAGGGGCCCTACGAGCAGTACTTC.

This chain links TRBV6-5 with TRBJ2-2; 10 bases line up with TRBD1. This CDR3 spans 14 amino acids. J gave up 4 bases and V 9 bases, and 5 bases lay outside the gene matches. The germline V gene encodes CDR1 MNHEY and CDR2 SVGAGI. The CDR3 is CASRGDRGTGELFF. The CDR3 DNA is TGTGCCAGTAGAGGGGACAGGGGCACCGGGGAGCTGTTTTTT.